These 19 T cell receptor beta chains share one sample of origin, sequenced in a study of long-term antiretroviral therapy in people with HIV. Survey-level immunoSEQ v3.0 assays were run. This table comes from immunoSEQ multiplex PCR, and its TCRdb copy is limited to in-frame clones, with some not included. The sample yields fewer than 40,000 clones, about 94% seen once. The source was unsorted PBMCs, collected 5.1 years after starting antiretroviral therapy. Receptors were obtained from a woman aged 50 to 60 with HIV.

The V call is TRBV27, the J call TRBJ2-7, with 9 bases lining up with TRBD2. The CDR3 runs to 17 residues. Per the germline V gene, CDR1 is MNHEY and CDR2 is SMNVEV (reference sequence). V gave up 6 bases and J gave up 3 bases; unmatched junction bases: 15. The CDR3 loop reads CASRTITGRGGLYEQYF. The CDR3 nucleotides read TGTGCCAGCAGGACGATCACGGGGCGGGGGGGCCTCTACGAGCAGTACTTC.

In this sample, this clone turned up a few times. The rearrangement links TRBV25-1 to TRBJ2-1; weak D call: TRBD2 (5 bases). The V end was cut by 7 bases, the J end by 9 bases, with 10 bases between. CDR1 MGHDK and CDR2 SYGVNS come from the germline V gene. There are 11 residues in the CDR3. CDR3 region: CASNMGSEQFF. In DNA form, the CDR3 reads TGTGCCAGCAACATGGGGAGTGAGCAGTTCTTC.

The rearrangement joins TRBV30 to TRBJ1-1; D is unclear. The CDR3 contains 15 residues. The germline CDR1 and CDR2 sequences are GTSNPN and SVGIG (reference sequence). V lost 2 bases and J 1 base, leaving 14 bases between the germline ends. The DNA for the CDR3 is TGTGCCTGGAGTAGGACCCGGCAGCCGAACACTGAAGCTTTCTTT. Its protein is CAWSRTRQPNTEAFF.

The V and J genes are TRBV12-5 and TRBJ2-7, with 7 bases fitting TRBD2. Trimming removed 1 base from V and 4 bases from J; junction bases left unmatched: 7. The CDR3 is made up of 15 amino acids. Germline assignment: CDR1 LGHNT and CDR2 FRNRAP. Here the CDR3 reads CASGLEQGGMYEQYF. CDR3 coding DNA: TGTGCTAGTGGTTTGGAGCAGGGAGGGATGTACGAGCAGTACTTC.

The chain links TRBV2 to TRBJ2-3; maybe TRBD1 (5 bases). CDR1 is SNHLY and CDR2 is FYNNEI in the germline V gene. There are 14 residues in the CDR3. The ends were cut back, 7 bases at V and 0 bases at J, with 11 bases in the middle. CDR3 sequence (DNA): TGTGCCAGCAAGGGGCCCACTAGCACAGATACGCAGTATTTT. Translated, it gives CASKGPTSTDTQYF. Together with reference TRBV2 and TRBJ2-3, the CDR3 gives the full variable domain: EPEVTQTPSHQVTQMGQEVILRCVPISNHLYFYWYRQILGQKVEFLVSFYNNEISEKSEIFDDQFSVERPDGSNFTLKIRSTKLEDSAMYFCASKGPTSTDTQYFGPGTRLTVL.

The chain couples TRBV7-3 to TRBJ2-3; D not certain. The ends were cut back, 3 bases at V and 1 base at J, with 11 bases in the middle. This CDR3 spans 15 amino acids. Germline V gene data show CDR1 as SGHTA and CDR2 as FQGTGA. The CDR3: CASSLAPRGTDTQYF. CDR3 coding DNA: TGTGCCAGCAGCTTGGCCCCTCGGGGCACAGATACGCAGTATTTT.

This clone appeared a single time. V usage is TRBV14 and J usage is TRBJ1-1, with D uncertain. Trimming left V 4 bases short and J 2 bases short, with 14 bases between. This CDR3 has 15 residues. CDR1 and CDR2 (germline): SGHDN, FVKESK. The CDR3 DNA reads TGTGCCAGCAGCCCCTTCCAAGGGCCAAACACTGAAGCTTTCTTT. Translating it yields CASSPFQGPNTEAFF.

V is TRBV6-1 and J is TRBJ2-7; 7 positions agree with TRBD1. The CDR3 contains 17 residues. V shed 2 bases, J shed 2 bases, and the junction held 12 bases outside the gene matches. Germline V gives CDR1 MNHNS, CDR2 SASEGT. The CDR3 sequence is CASSEKRTGDRPYEQYF. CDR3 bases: TGTGCCAGCAGTGAAAAAAGGACAGGAGATCGCCCCTACGAGCAGTACTTC.

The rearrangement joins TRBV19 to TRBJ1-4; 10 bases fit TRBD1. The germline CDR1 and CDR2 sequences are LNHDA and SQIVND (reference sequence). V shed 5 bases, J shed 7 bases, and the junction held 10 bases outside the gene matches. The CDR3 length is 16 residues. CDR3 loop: CASSLGKGTGVEKLFF. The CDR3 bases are TGTGCCAGTAGTTTGGGTAAAGGGACAGGGGTTGAAAAACTGTTTTTT.

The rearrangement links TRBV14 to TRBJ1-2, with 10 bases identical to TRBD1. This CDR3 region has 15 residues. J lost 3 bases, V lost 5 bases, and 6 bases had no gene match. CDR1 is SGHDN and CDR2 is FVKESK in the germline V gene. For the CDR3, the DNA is TGTGCCAGCAGCTTGCCCGGGACAGGGGACTATGGCTACACCTTC. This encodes CASSLPGTGDYGYTF.

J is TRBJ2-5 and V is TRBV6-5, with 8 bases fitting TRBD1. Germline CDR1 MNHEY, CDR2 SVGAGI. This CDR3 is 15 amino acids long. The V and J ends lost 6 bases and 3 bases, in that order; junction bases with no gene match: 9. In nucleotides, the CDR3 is TGTGCCAGCAGCCCACCGGGACAGGAAAAAGAGACCCAGTACTTC. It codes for CASSPPGQEKETQYF.

The CDR3 DNA reads TGCAGCGCGACTCAGAACTATGGCTACACCTTC. Residues: CSATQNYGYTF. The V call is TRBV29-1, the J call TRBJ1-2, with D unclear. This CDR3 comprises 11 residues. Germline V CDR1 and CDR2: SQVTM, ANQGSEA. V lost 7 bases and J 2 bases, leaving 8 bases between the germline ends.

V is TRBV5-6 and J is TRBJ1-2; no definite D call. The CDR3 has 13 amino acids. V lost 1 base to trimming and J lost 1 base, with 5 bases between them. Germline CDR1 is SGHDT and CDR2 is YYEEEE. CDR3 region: CASSLISNYGYTF. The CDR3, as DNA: TGTGCCAGCAGCTTGATCAGTAACTATGGCTACACCTTC.

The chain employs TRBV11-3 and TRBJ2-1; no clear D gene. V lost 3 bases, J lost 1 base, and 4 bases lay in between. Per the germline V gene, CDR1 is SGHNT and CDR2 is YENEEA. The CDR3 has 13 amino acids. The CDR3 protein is CASSFNSYNEQFF. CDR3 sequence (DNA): TGTGCCAGCAGCTTCAATTCCTACAATGAGCAGTTCTTC.

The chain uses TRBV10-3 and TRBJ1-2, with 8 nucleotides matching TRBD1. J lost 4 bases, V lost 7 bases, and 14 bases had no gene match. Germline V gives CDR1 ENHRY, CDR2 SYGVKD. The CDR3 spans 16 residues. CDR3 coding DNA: TGTGCCATCACCGACAGGGGAAACGTACGAGGCTATGGCTACACCTTC. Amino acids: CAITDRGNVRGYGYTF.

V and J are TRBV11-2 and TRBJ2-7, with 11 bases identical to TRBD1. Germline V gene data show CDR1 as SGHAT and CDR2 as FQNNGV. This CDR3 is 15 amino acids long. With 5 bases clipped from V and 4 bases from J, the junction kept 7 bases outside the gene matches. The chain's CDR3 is CASSALGQGAYEQYF. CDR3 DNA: TGTGCCAGCAGCGCACTAGGACAGGGGGCGTACGAGCAGTACTTC.

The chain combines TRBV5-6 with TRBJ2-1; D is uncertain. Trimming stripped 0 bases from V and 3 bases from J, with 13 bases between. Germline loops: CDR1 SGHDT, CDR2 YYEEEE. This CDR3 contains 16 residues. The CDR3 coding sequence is TGTGCCAGCAGCTTGGTCGGCCTAACCGACTACAATGAGCAGTTCTTC. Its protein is CASSLVGLTDYNEQFF.

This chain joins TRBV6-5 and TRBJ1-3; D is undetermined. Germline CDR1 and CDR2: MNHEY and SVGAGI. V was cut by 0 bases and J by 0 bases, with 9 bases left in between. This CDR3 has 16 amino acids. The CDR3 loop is CASSYSRSSSGNTIYF. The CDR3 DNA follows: TGTGCCAGCAGTTACTCAAGGTCCAGCTCTGGAAACACCATATATTTT.

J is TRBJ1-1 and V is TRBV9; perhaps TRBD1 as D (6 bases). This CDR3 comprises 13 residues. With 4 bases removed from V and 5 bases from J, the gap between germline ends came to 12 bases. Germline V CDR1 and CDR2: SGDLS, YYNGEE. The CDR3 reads CASSSYRETEAFF. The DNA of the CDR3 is TGTGCCAGCAGCTCATACAGGGAGACTGAAGCTTTCTTT.